The present TCR beta chain was sequenced within a study of graft-versus-host responses after intestinal transplantation. Background on the study: Multivisceral, liver-intestinal, or isolated intestinal grafts were transplanted into recipients. Uniformly, recipients were administered anti-thymocyte globulin induction with subsequent tacrolimus and steroids for approximately three years. General study findings and limits: Detection of GvH clones occurred in recipient marrow, and some had their first appearance in ileum or blood.

Notes on this clone: The antigen is not known.

The CDR3 length is 14 residues. Trimming stripped 7 bases from V and 0 bases from J, with 9 bases between. Germline V lookup: CDR1 MNHNS, CDR2 SASEGT. Libraries were prepared by immunoSEQ multiplex PCR; TCRdb keeps only in-frame clonotypes and omits some of them. Counted here are roughly 10,000 clones, over 90% occurring once; the ten biggest clones make up approximately 3.6%. This receptor was obtained from a human patient who received an intestinal transplant, so some T cells may come from the graft donor. V usage is TRBV6-1 and J usage is TRBJ1-4; no definite D call. Specimen: PBMCs, collected 40 to 45 days after intestinal transplantation. CDR3 nucleotide sequence: TGTGCCAGCACCAAGGGTGCAACTAATGAAAAACTGTTTTTT. Translation: CASTKGATNEKLFF.